One sample yielded the 13 T cell receptor beta chains listed below, sequenced in a study of technical replicates of blood from four donors. Produced via immunoSEQ multiplex PCR; TCRdb's table is partial and in-frame only. The sample yields about 70,000 clones, approximately 97% seen once. Sample: T cells isolated from PBMCs. These receptors were collected from a human donor in good health.

V gene TRBV11-3 combines with J gene TRBJ1-1; the D gene is possibly TRBD1 (5 bases). V shed 1 base and J shed 6 bases, with 9 bases lying between them. The CDR3 is 13 amino acids. Germline assignment: CDR1 SGHNT and CDR2 YENEEA. Here the CDR3 DNA reads TGTGCCAGCAGCTTAGTTGGACACCCTGAAGCTTTCTTT. This codes for CASSLVGHPEAFF. Looking up the rest from reference TRBV11-3 and TRBJ1-1 gives the full variable domain: EAGVVQSPRYKIIEKKQPVAFWCNPISGHNTLYWYLQNLGQGPELLIRYENEEAVDDSQLPKDRFSAERLKGVDSTLKIQPAELGDSAVYLCASSLVGHPEAFFGQGTRLTVV.

This clone has more than one count but fewer than ten. CDR3 sequence (DNA): TGTGCCACCAGCAGAGAGGCCAGGATGACTGAAGCTTTCTTT. Its protein is CATSREARMTEAFF. This sequence joins TRBV15 and TRBJ1-1; no definite D call. The CDR3 length is 14 residues. V lost 0 bases to trimming and J lost 5 bases, with 10 bases between them. Germline V gene lookup returns CDR1 LNHNV and CDR2 YYDKDF (reference sequence).

The CDR3 DNA reads TGCGCCAGCAGCCAAGATGGACAAAACAGGGTCGACTATGGCTACACCTTC. This translates into CASSQDGQNRVDYGYTF. The V call is TRBV4-1, the J call TRBJ1-2, with D tentatively TRBD1 (6 bases). Trimming shortened V by 0 bases and J by 3 bases, and 17 bases separated the two germline ends. The CDR3 consists of 17 residues. Per the germline V gene, CDR1 is MGHRA and CDR2 is YSYEKL.

The chain combines TRBV7-9 with TRBJ1-3, with TRBD1 as a possible D gene (5 bases). The CDR3 extends over 15 amino acids. The V end was cut by 3 bases, the J end by 0 bases, with 9 bases between. Germline V CDR1 and CDR2: SEHNR, FQNEAQ (reference sequence). CDR3 nucleotides: TGTGCCAGCAGCTTCGGGCAGGGCTCTGGAAACACCATATATTTT. Encoded protein: CASSFGQGSGNTIYF.

This clone was counted a single time. V and J are TRBV5-1 and TRBJ1-4; no definite D call. The CDR3 runs to 12 residues. Looked up from germline, CDR1 is SGHRS and CDR2 is YFSETQ. Trimming cost V 4 bases and J 16 bases, with 17 bases left between them. The CDR3 DNA reads as TGCGCCAGCAGCCCAGACGGGGTTTTCAGGTTTTTT. Protein product: CASSPDGVFRFF.

The genes are TRBV5-6 and TRBJ2-7; D is possibly TRBD1 (8 bases). Germline CDR1 reads SGHDT; CDR2 reads YYEEEE. Trimming took off 1 base at V and 3 bases at J, with 11 bases between the two ends. This CDR3 spans 14 amino acids. The CDR3 here is CASSLYRGGYEQYF. In nucleotides, the CDR3 is TGTGCCAGCAGCTTGTACAGGGGGGGCTACGAGCAGTACTTC.

The chain joins TRBV10-3 to TRBJ1-5, with TRBD1 as a possible D gene (5 bases). The CDR3 runs to 15 residues. In germline, CDR1 is ENHRY, CDR2 SYGVKD. The V and J ends lost 3 bases and 4 bases respectively, with 13 bases between them. The CDR3 sequence: CAISEGHRLNQPQHF. CDR3 sequence (DNA): TGTGCCATCAGTGAAGGACACCGATTAAATCAGCCCCAGCATTTT.

The chain couples TRBV29-1 to TRBJ2-5, with D possibly being TRBD1 (5 bases). The CDR3 is 12 amino acids. The V end lost 6 bases, the J end lost 2 bases, and 10 bases lay between the germline ends. CDR1 SQVTM and CDR2 ANQGSEA come from the germline V gene. The CDR3 sequence: CSVRQNQETQYF. In DNA form, the CDR3 reads TGCAGCGTCCGACAGAATCAAGAGACCCAGTACTTC.

This rearrangement joins TRBV2 to TRBJ2-4, with no clear D. The CDR3 length is 11 residues. Per germline, CDR1 SNHLY and CDR2 FYNNEI. The ends were cut back, 5 bases at V and 9 bases at J, with 8 bases in the middle. The CDR3 nucleotides read TGTGCCAGCAGTCTCCCCGGCATTCAGTACTTC. Amino acids: CASSLPGIQYF.

J is TRBJ1-2 and V is TRBV13; D perhaps matches TRBD1 (6 bases). CDR1 is PRHDT, CDR2 FYEKMQ, per germline (reference sequence). This CDR3 contains 13 residues. The V end was cut by 3 bases, the J end by 4 bases, with 9 bases between. Here the CDR3 DNA reads TGTGCCAGCAGCTTGGCGACAGGCTATGGCTACACCTTC. It encodes CASSLATGYGYTF.

The J gene is TRBJ2-7, the V gene TRBV27, with 7 nucleotides matching TRBD1. With V trimmed by 2 bases and J by 0 bases, 4 bases remained unmatched. This CDR3 region has 15 residues. Germline CDR1 and CDR2: MNHEY and SMNVEV (reference sequence). CDR3 nucleotides: TGTGCCAGCAGTTTAAAACCAGGGGGCTCCTACGAGCAGTACTTC. Encoded protein: CASSLKPGGSYEQYF.

In its sample, this clone was seen once. This chain connects TRBV27 to TRBJ2-7; the D gene is possibly TRBD1 (6 bases). V was pared by 6 bases and J by 2 bases, with 11 bases between. Germline values: CDR1 MNHEY, CDR2 SMNVEV (reference sequence). The CDR3 runs to 13 residues. This CDR3 reads CASSDRPPYEQYF. CDR3 nucleotide sequence: TGTGCCAGCAGCGACAGGCCCCCCTACGAGCAGTACTTC.

This clone was picked up a small number of times. The V call is TRBV6-5, the J call TRBJ1-1; TRBD1 agrees at 8 bases. Germline V gives CDR1 MNHEY, CDR2 SVGAGI. The ends lost 5 bases at V and 5 bases at J; junction bases unmatched: 7. The CDR3 runs to 14 residues. The CDR3 region is CASSTWTGQTEAFF. The CDR3 DNA reads as TGTGCCAGCAGTACATGGACAGGGCAAACTGAAGCTTTCTTT.